This T cell receptor (beta chain) comes out of a study of cytomegalovirus exposure and HLA in healthy donors. CDR3 length: 14 amino acids. The junction had 5 bases not matched to a gene; V was cut back by 10 bases and J by 1 base. From germline, CDR1 is MDHEN and CDR2 SYDVKM. PCR amplification relied on 60 Vbeta primers (plus 13 Jbeta primers). The protocol was immunoSEQ multiplex PCR, while the TCRdb copy is restricted to in-frame clones and leaves out a portion. The sample lists 160,000 or so clones, roughly 80% occurring once. Sample: PBMCs. The TCR comes from a man in his thirties or forties in good health and CMV-seronegative. The V call is TRBV28, the J call TRBJ2-1; 9 nucleotides align to TRBD2. The chain's CDR3 is CATQTSGSYNEQFF. The CDR3 region has the DNA TGTGCCACCCAGACTAGCGGATCCTACAATGAGCAGTTCTTC.